The 9 T cell receptor beta chains listed next were all sequenced from one sample in a study of blood T cell repertoires in COVID-19. Only in-frame clones appear in the TCRdb table, and some are missing; sequencing was by immunoSEQ multiplex PCR. This table holds 220,000 or so clones, approximately 86% found once. Sequences were obtained from PBMCs or T cells enriched from blood (not recorded which). The receptors were sampled from a woman aged 45-59 years with acute COVID-19.

The chain is built from TRBV27 and TRBJ2-1, with 11 positions matching TRBD2. Germline trimming cut 3 bases from V and 9 bases from J; bases unmatched to any gene: 7. Germline loops: CDR1 MNHEY, CDR2 SMNVEV (reference sequence). The CDR3 has 15 residues. The DNA for the CDR3 is TGTGCCAGCAGTTTTGGACTAGCGGGCGCCGGTGAGCAGTTCTTC. Residues: CASSFGLAGAGEQFF.

The J gene is TRBJ2-2, the V gene TRBV10-1; 11 nucleotides line up with TRBD1. The germline V gene has CDR1 WNHNN and CDR2 SYGVQD (reference sequence). CDR3 length equals 24 residues. With V trimmed by 3 bases and J by 0 bases, 24 bases remained unmatched. CDR3 amino acids: CASSDDRRITGRDRGFANTGELFF. Here the CDR3 DNA reads TGCGCCAGCAGTGACGACCGGCGGATCACCGGCCGGGACAGGGGGTTCGCGAACACCGGGGAGCTGTTTTTT.

The chain uses TRBV6-4 and TRBJ2-7, with TRBD2 matching over 10 bases. The V gene end was trimmed by 5 bases and the J gene end by 0 bases; junction bases not matched to a gene: 4. Germline CDR1 and CDR2: MRHNA and SNTAGT. The CDR3 is 15 residues long. The CDR3 DNA follows: TGTGCCAGCAGTCTAGCGGGAGCTCTCTCCTACGAGCAGTACTTC. Protein product: CASSLAGALSYEQYF.

This clone occurred once. The gene calls are TRBV15 and TRBJ1-3; a possible D gene is TRBD1 (6 bases). The V gene lost 4 bases and the J gene lost 5 bases, with 15 bases spanning the gap. CDR3 length: 15 residues. The V gene's germline CDR1 is LNHNV and CDR2 YYDKDF (reference sequence). This CDR3 is CATSNPTGPRNTIYF. Written as DNA, the CDR3 is TGTGCCACCAGCAACCCGACAGGCCCGAGAAACACCATATATTTT.

The count of this clone is one. The chain has TRBV5-6 and TRBJ1-1, with D hard to call. The CDR3 spans 13 residues. The V gene's germline CDR1 is SGHDT and CDR2 YYEEEE. V lost 0 bases, J lost 11 bases, and 14 bases lay in between. The CDR3 DNA sequence: TGTGCCAGCAGCTTGGCCGACGGGTTTTGGGCTTTCTTT. Residues: CASSLADGFWAFF. The full variable domain, with the rest looked up from reference TRBV5-6 and TRBJ1-1, is DAGVTQSPTHLIKTRGQQVTLRCSPKSGHDTVSWYQQALGQGPQFIFQYYEEEERQRGNFPDRFSGHQFPNYSSELNVNALLLGDSALYLCASSLADGFWAFFGQGTRLTVV.

The gene calls are TRBV7-8 and TRBJ2-7; 10 nucleotides line up with TRBD1. The junction had 15 bases not matched to a gene; V was cut back by 5 bases and J by 5 bases. There are 17 residues in the CDR3. CDR1 is SGHVS, CDR2 FQNEAQ, per germline. This CDR3 is CASSPKMGGQGFNEQYF. The CDR3 DNA sequence: TGTGCCAGCAGCCCGAAGATGGGGGGACAGGGGTTCAACGAGCAGTACTTC.

The genes are TRBV27 and TRBJ1-5; D not resolved. This CDR3 has 15 residues. V was clipped by 0 bases and J by 0 bases, with 6 bases between them. Germline CDR1 MNHEY, CDR2 SMNVEV (reference sequence). This CDR3 is CASSLSSPSNQPQHF. As DNA, the CDR3 is TGTGCCAGCAGTTTATCATCTCCTAGCAATCAGCCCCAGCATTTT.

Points on this clone: The sample holds other DNA sequences that translate to the same CDR3. The rearrangement uses TRBV9 and TRBJ2-1; 10 bases line up with TRBD2. Per the germline V gene, CDR1 is SGDLS and CDR2 is YYNGEE. The CDR3 contains 15 residues. J gave up 1 base and V 3 bases, and 1 base lay outside the gene matches. The CDR3 sequence is CASSGGLASYNEQFF. The CDR3 coding sequence is TGTGCCAGCAGCGGGGGACTAGCGTCCTACAATGAGCAGTTCTTC.

About this clone itself: The same CDR3 arises from other DNA sequences in this sample as well. The genes are TRBV27 and TRBJ1-1; D not certain. With 2 bases removed from V and 1 base from J, the gap between germline ends came to 5 bases. The germline V gene encodes CDR1 MNHEY and CDR2 SMNVEV (reference sequence). This CDR3 comprises 13 residues. The CDR3 loop is CASSLTGNTEAFF. In DNA, the CDR3 is TGTGCCAGCAGTTTAACGGGGAACACTGAAGCTTTCTTT.